This T cell receptor beta chain was profiled in a study of spatial heterogeneity in lung cancer. Across the study: Alpha-chain sequences were consistently detected less often than beta-chain sequences. In the raw reads, each unique TCR and UMI combination was present more than ten times on average.

This clonotype has only a few counts. As yet, its antigen is unknown. Study-level findings and limits: Among blood samples, ubiquitous expanded tumor TCRs appeared more at resection than at follow-up.

Described time point: sample taken at primary tumor resection. Unsorted whole RNA samples from tumor, nontumor lung or frozen PBMC were sequenced. There were 72 donors, all of them untreated patients with early-stage non-small cell lung cancer. The CDR3 totals 14 residues. Germline CDR1 KGHDR, CDR2 SFDVKD. The V end was cut by 5 bases, the J end by 3 bases, with 12 bases between. TCRdb ran MiXCR on the 5' RACE reads and lists one entry per CDR3 protein. The table includes approximately 82,000 distinct CDR3 sequences, 10% to 15% detected once. The sample was PBMCs, taken at surgery. The TCR originated in a male donor with early-stage non-small cell lung cancer. The rearrangement uses TRBV24-1 and TRBJ1-1; possibly TRBD1 for D (6 bases). CDR3 region: CATSGRGLDTEAFF. Written as DNA, the CDR3 is TGTGCCACCAGTGGCAGGGGATTGGACACTGAAGCTTTCTTT.